This is a list of T cell receptor beta chains from one sample in a study of blood T cell repertoires in COVID-19. Using immunoSEQ multiplex PCR, the repertoire was profiled, and TCRdb retains in-frame clones only, with some absent. The sample contains roughly 68,000 clones, nearly 90% of which appear only once. Input material: peripheral blood. Source of these receptors: a woman between 45 and 60 years old with active COVID-19. The CDR3 runs from the conserved cysteine through the conserved F or W. D genes are given only for firm matches. Size values are once, few and many counts, or a class for expanded clones, and some rows have none.

v_gene	j_gene	abundance	d_gene	CDR3aa	CDR3nt
TRBV21-1	TRBJ1-2	-	-	CASSKGPRRRPNYGYTF	TGTGCCAGCAGCAAAGGTCCGAGGCGGAGACCTAACTATGGCTACACCTTC
TRBV11-3	TRBJ2-5	-	-	CASSLGQGQETQYF	TGTGCCAGCAGCTTGGGTCAGGGCCAAGAGACCCAGTACTTC
TRBV6-7	TRBJ2-5	-	-	CASSYPWTAYPQETQYF	TGTGCCAGCAGTTACCCCTGGACAGCGTACCCTCAAGAGACCCAGTACTTC
TRBV14	TRBJ1-5	-	-	CASSQGVGGNQPQHF	TGTGCCAGCAGCCAAGGGGTAGGGGGCAATCAGCCCCAGCATTTT
TRBV19	TRBJ2-2	-	-	CASSIEDRDSGELFF	TGTGCCAGTAGTATAGAAGACAGGGACTCCGGGGAGCTGTTTTTT
TRBV7-7	TRBJ2-1	-	TRBD2	CASSAGTSVYNEQFF	TGTGCCAGCAGTGCCGGGACTAGCGTTTACAATGAGCAGTTCTTC
TRBV9	TRBJ2-2	many	-	CASSVVGGSTGELFF	TGTGCCAGCAGCGTAGTTGGGGGCTCGACCGGGGAGCTGTTTTTT
TRBV7-9	TRBJ2-1	-	TRBD2	CASSLAVLASSYNEQFF	TGTGCCAGCAGCTTAGCGGTACTAGCGAGCTCCTACAATGAGCAGTTCTTC
TRBV3-1/TRBV3-2	TRBJ2-7	-	-	CASSQGRGSGLYEQYF	TGTGCCAGCAGCCAGGGCCGGGGGAGCGGGTTGTACGAGCAGTACTTC
TRBV3-1/TRBV3-2	TRBJ2-3	-	TRBD1	CASSQDGTGADTQYF	TGTGCCAGCAGCCAAGATGGGACAGGAGCAGATACGCAGTATTTT
TRBV19	TRBJ2-5	-	TRBD2	CASSTVLSGRRETQYF	TGTGCCAGTAGTACGGTCTTGAGCGGGAGGCGAGAGACCCAGTACTTC
TRBV9	TRBJ1-1	-	-	CASSVGGTMNTEAFF	TGTGCCAGCAGCGTAGGCGGGACGATGAACACTGAAGCTTTCTTT
TRBV10-3	TRBJ2-7	-	TRBD2	CATSQAGADYEQYF	TGTGCCACGAGCCAAGCGGGGGCAGATTACGAGCAGTACTTC
TRBV10-3	TRBJ2-7	-	-	CASQTGSYEQYF	TGTGCCTCCCAGACAGGATCCTACGAGCAGTACTTC
TRBV7-3	TRBJ2-3	-	-	CASSPTKIAGTDTQYF	TGTGCCAGCAGCCCAACTAAAATAGCTGGCACAGATACGCAGTATTTT